This T cell receptor beta chain comes out of a study of T cell responses to AZD1222 COVID-19 vaccine. Findings and caveats of the study: Targeting of unmutated variant regions was reportedly seen in nearly half of spike-specific TCRs. None of the repertoires were sampled until the peak T cell response had passed. Among vaccine-associated CD4 TCRs, coverage spanned spike, with dominance at 160-218 and 743-854.

This table comes from immunoSEQ multiplex PCR, and its TCRdb copy is limited to in-frame clones, with some not included. The data hold approximately 190,000 clones, with roughly 93% observed a single time. V was cut by 6 bases and J by 8 bases, with 10 bases left in between. Looked up from germline, CDR1 is LGHDT and CDR2 is YNNKEL (reference sequence). The CDR3 sequence is 11 residues long. In regard to this clone: Its specificity is unknown.

The chain joins TRBV3-1 (or the pseudogene TRBV3-2) to TRBJ1-2; the D gene is possibly TRBD1 (5 bases). The sequencing here drew on peripheral blood, taken on day 0 of AZD1222 vaccination. The sequence derives from an adult in good health. The CDR3 is CASSLGDGYTF. DNA for the CDR3: TGTGCCAGCAGTTTAGGGGACGGCTACACCTTC.